A single sample is the source of the 14 T cell receptor beta chains below, sequenced in a study of post-analysis software for immune sequencing data. Overall study findings and caveats: In patients, about 5 TRBV segments were more frequent than in controls, with TRBV5-6, TRBV5-1 and TRBV20-1 among them.

No antigens are known for them. Researchers reported that TCR beta cDNA libraries carried unique molecular identifiers. MiXCR, applied by TCRdb to the PCR reads, yields one record per CDR3 protein. The data contain more than 450,000 distinct CDR3 sequences, roughly 40% of them singletons. The sequencing sample was made of blood. The receptor set was obtained from a girl between 5 and 17 years old with multiple sclerosis.

This sequence joins TRBV2 and TRBJ1-2; 10 positions match TRBD1. The J segment lost 7 bases and the V segment lost 6 bases, leaving 5 bases of the junction unmatched. This CDR3 is 13 amino acids long. In germline, CDR1 is SNHLY, CDR2 FYNNEI. The CDR3 reads CASSGTGASGYTF. Here the CDR3 DNA reads TGTGCCAGCAGCGGGACAGGGGCCTCTGGCTACACCTTC.

About this clonotype: No conserved phenylalanine or tryptophan is present at the end of the CDR3, so a read error is the likely explanation. The V and J genes are TRBV12-3 or TRBV12-4 and TRBJ2-5, with D unresolved. The length of the CDR3 is 13 residues. V was pared by 4 bases and J by 3 bases, with 9 bases between. Written as DNA, the CDR3 is TGTGCCAGCAGTTCCCCGAACGAAGAGACCCAGTACTCC. Translating gives CASSSPNEETQYS.

This chain links TRBV20-1 with TRBJ2-1; D possibly corresponds to TRBD1 (6 bases). Per the germline V gene, CDR1 is DFQATT and CDR2 is SNEGSKA (reference sequence). The CDR3 is made up of 11 amino acids. The CDR3 nucleotides are TGCAAGATCCCCAGGGGCAATGAGCAGTTCTTC. This sequence encodes CKIPRGNEQFF.

The gene calls are TRBV15 and TRBJ2-7; weak D call: TRBD2 (6 bases). Trimming removed 1 base at V and 3 bases at J, with 13 bases between. The CDR3 covers 15 residues. Germline lookup yields CDR1 LNHNV and CDR2 YYDKDF (reference sequence). The CDR3 nucleotides are TGTGCCACCAGCAGAGCTGGACGACTAGGCTACGAGCAGTACTTC. Amino acids: CATSRAGRLGYEQYF.

This clonotype showed up just a few times. The rearrangement links TRBV7-6 to TRBJ2-7; TRBD2 agrees at 10 bases. This CDR3 contains 18 residues. J gave up 3 bases and V 0 bases, and 11 bases lay outside the gene matches. Germline CDR1 is SGHVS and CDR2 is FNYEAQ. Written as DNA, the CDR3 is TGTGCCAGCAGCTTAGCGTCGCTAGCGGGAGACAGGGGCTACGAGCAGTACTTC. Its translation is CASSLASLAGDRGYEQYF.

Only one count was recorded for this clonotype. The CDR3 DNA reads as TGTGCCAGCAGCTTAATGGAGGCTAGCGGGGGTCCCTTAGATGAGCAGTTCTTC. Its protein product is CASSLMEASGGPLDEQFF. V usage is TRBV7-2 and J usage is TRBJ2-1, with 10 bases identical to TRBD2. V was pared by 2 bases and J by 8 bases, with 15 bases of the junction left unmatched. The CDR3 covers 18 residues. The germline V gene has CDR1 SGHTA and CDR2 FQGNSA.

The V and J genes are TRBV5-1 and TRBJ2-7; D remains unclear. The CDR3 totals 17 residues. Germline values: CDR1 SGHRS, CDR2 YFSETQ. Trimming stripped 1 base from V and 0 bases from J, with 17 bases between. The CDR3 region is CASSLSSDVGFSYEQYF. The CDR3 nucleotides read TGCGCCAGCAGCTTGTCCTCTGACGTCGGATTCTCCTACGAGCAGTACTTC.

The J gene is TRBJ2-1, the V gene TRBV20-1, with 12 bases that match TRBD1. Germline CDR1 DFQATT, CDR2 SNEGSKA (reference sequence). Trimming took 6 bases from V and 7 from J; bases not matched to a gene: 10. The CDR3 consists of 15 residues. In DNA form, the CDR3 reads TGCAGTGCCCTCCCCGGGACAGGGGGCGAAAATGAGCAGTTCTTC. As protein: CSALPGTGGENEQFF.

Regarding this clonotype: A much larger clone differs by one base, so this may be a read error. The chain joins TRBV10-3 to TRBJ2-1, with a weak D call TRBD2 (6 bases). The CDR3 totals 14 residues. Germline V lookup: CDR1 ENHRY, CDR2 SYGVKD. DNA for the CDR3: TGTACCATCAGGGATAGGACTATACACAATGAGCAGTTCTTC. Its protein product is CTIRDRTIHNEQFF.

This chain uses TRBV2 with TRBJ2-7; 11 positions agree with TRBD2. Germline CDR1 SNHLY, CDR2 FYNNEI. The CDR3 has 13 residues. The trim removed 7 bases at V and 5 bases at J, leaving 4 bases unmatched. CDR3 bases: TGTGCCAGCACTAGCGGGAGGTCGGACGAGCAGTACTTC. Residues: CASTSGRSDEQYF.

The chain carries TRBV4-2 and TRBJ2-5, with D possibly being TRBD1 (5 bases). CDR3 length: 14 amino acids. Germline V gene data show CDR1 as LGHNA and CDR2 as YNFKEQ. V was cut by 1 base and J by 13 bases, with 19 bases left in between. The CDR3 spells CASSQATDSYELYF. Here the CDR3 DNA reads TGTGCCAGCAGCCAAGCGACAGACTCCTACGAGCTGTACTTC.

The chain carries TRBV7-7 and TRBJ1-2; D uncertain. V lost 5 bases to trimming and J lost 6 bases, with 13 bases between them. This CDR3 is 13 amino acids long. CDR1 SSHAT and CDR2 FNYEAQ come from the germline V gene (reference sequence). CDR3 sequence reads: CASSHPDGNGYTF. DNA of the CDR3: TGTGCCAGCAGCCATCCGGACGGTAATGGCTACACCTTC.

The CDR3: CSVEKDSSGANVLTF. CDR3 nucleotides: TGCAGCGTCGAAAAGGATTCCTCTGGGGCCAACGTCCTGACTTTC. The chain carries TRBV29-1 and TRBJ2-6; no clear D gene. The CDR3 loop spans 15 amino acids. Trimming shortened V by 6 bases and J by 0 bases, and 12 bases separated the two germline ends. Germline assignment: CDR1 SQVTM and CDR2 ANQGSEA.

This sequence joins TRBV29-1 and TRBJ2-1; D assignment may be TRBD1 or TRBD2 (5 bases each). The V end was cut by 5 bases, the J end by 13 bases, with 15 bases between. CDR3 size: 11 residues. The germline V gene encodes CDR1 SQVTM and CDR2 ANQGSEA. The CDR3 DNA sequence: TGCAGCGTTCCCCAGGGAGAGACCCAGTTCTTC. It yields the protein CSVPQGETQFF.